This T cell receptor beta chain was sequenced for a study of T cells in Graves' hyperthyroidism and ophthalmopathy. Using RNA transcripts as the source, TCR beta CDR3 regions were amplified. Carried out on the TCR CDR3, a first-round RT-PCR used the HTBI primer set. TCRdb re-derived calls from the multiplex PCR reads in MiXCR, one entry per CDR3 protein. The data contain hundreds of thousands of distinct CDR3 sequences, 15% to 20% of them singletons. Lactation, pregnancy, other autoimmune disease or uncontrolled infection led to exclusion of patients. The CDR3 consists of 16 residues. Germline V gene data show CDR1 as MGHRA and CDR2 as YSYEKL. V was clipped by 2 bases and J by 0 bases, with 10 bases between them.

The sequencing sample was made of blood. J is TRBJ2-2 and V is TRBV4-1; D not resolved. The TCR was taken from a woman aged 30 to 39 with Graves' hyperthyroidism. CDR3 nucleotides: TGCGCCAGCAGCCAATTCGCGCAAGCGAACACCGGGGAGCTGTTTTTT. Translated, it gives CASSQFAQANTGELFF.